This T cell receptor beta chain was captured in a study of CD8 T cells in Susac syndrome. Random-hexamer reverse transcription was applied to about 0.5 to 1 ug RNA. TCRdb passed the immunoSEQ multiplex PCR reads through MiXCR, listing each CDR3 protein once. Of around 80,000 distinct CDR3 sequences listed, approximately 94% are singletons. The CDR3 contains 14 residues. The germline V gene has CDR1 MNHEY and CDR2 SMNVEV (reference sequence). Trimming stripped 0 bases from V and 3 bases from J, with 9 bases between. TCR beta from blood CD8+ and CD4+ T cells was sequenced. The chain carries TRBV27 and TRBJ2-7, with unresolved D. This clonotype was obtained from a human donor with Susac syndrome. The sample was CD8+ T cells from PBMCs. This CDR3 reads CASSLSASSYEQYF. The CDR3 coding sequence is TGTGCCAGCAGTTTATCCGCTAGTAGCTACGAGCAGTACTTC.